These 2 T cell receptor beta chains share one sample of origin, sequenced in a study of OX40 agonist ivuxolimab in advanced cancers. Method: immunoSEQ multiplex PCR; TCRdb's copy keeps in-frame clones and lacks some. The sample includes tens of thousands of clones, more than 80% of them seen just once. The starting material was CD4+ or CD8+ T cells sorted from blood, obtained in a trial of the OX40 agonist ivuxolimab. The receptors shown here come from an adult with an advanced solid tumor such as melanoma, head and neck, liver or kidney cancer.

This chain joins TRBV5-1 and TRBJ2-1; D ambiguous. V gave up 0 bases and J gave up 15 bases, with 16 bases separating them. The V gene's germline CDR1 is SGHRS and CDR2 YFSETQ. The CDR3 is made up of 13 amino acids. CDR3 nucleotides: TGCGCCAGCAGCTTGGAGGGCTCCCGGTCGCGGTTCTTC. As protein: CASSLEGSRSRFF.

In its sample, this clone was seen once. This rearrangement joins TRBV11-2 to TRBJ2-7; 9 nucleotides line up with TRBD1. Trimming at V came to 4 bases and at J to 0 bases, leaving 7 bases not matched to a gene. The CDR3 has 16 amino acids. Germline V lookup: CDR1 SGHAT, CDR2 FQNNGV. The CDR3 DNA follows: TGTGCCAGCAGCTCCCAGGGACAGGGCCCCTCCTACGAGCAGTACTTC. It specifies CASSSQGQGPSYEQYF.